This entry lists 9 T cell receptor beta chains sequenced from one sample in a study of cytotoxic CD8 clonotypes in ibrutinib-treated CLL. Assay used: immunoSEQ multiplex PCR; TCRdb lists only in-frame clones, some missing. The table shows around 140,000 clones, with 75% to 90% occurring only once. The source material was PBMCs, sampled after 24 months of ibrutinib treatment. All receptors come from a human donor with chronic lymphocytic leukemia.

This chain connects TRBV5-6 to TRBJ1-2, with a weak D call TRBD1 (6 bases). V shed 4 bases and J shed 5 bases, with 18 bases lying between them. The CDR3 sequence is 15 residues long. The germline gives CDR1 SGHDT, CDR2 YYEEEE. CDR3 region: CASSLRVRGRYGYTF. The DNA for the CDR3 is TGTGCCAGCAGCCTACGTGTTCGGGGGCGATATGGCTACACCTTC.

The V gene is TRBV5-6, the J gene TRBJ2-7; D may be TRBD1 or TRBD2 (6 bases each). This CDR3 is built from 13 residues. Trimming removed 3 bases from V and 9 bases from J, with 16 bases in between. CDR1 and CDR2 (germline): SGHDT, YYEEEE. The CDR3 loop reads CASSSRGPRWQYF. CDR3 DNA sequence: TGTGCCAGCAGCTCCCGGGGGCCCCGATGGCAGTACTTC.

This chain uses TRBV14 with TRBJ1-2, with 9 nucleotides matching TRBD1. This CDR3 spans 16 amino acids. V gave up 4 bases and J gave up 7 bases; unmatched junction bases: 13. The germline V gene encodes CDR1 SGHDN and CDR2 FVKESK. The DNA for the CDR3 is TGTGCCAGCAGCCCCGCAAGGGGACAGGGAGGAGGTGGCTACACCTTC. Protein sequence: CASSPARGQGGGGYTF.

The V gene is TRBV18, the J gene TRBJ2-2, with 7 bases matching TRBD1. The CDR3 is made up of 20 amino acids. Germline values: CDR1 KGHSH, CDR2 LQKENI. With V trimmed by 6 bases and J by 0 bases, 19 bases remained unmatched. This CDR3 reads CASSPSTYRGLRPNTGELFF. Here the CDR3 DNA reads TGTGCCAGCTCTCCAAGTACCTACAGGGGCTTGAGACCGAACACCGGGGAGCTGTTTTTT. The whole variable domain, filled in from reference TRBV18 and TRBJ2-2, reads NAGVMQNPRHLVRRRGQEARLRCSPMKGHSHVYWYRQLPEEGLKFMVYLQKENIIDESGMPKERFSAEFPKEGPSILRIQQVVRGDSAAYFCASSPSTYRGLRPNTGELFFGEGSRLTVL.

The chain has TRBV4-1 and TRBJ1-2; 8 positions agree with TRBD1. The CDR3 sequence is 15 residues long. Germline V lookup: CDR1 MGHRA, CDR2 YSYEKL. V was clipped by 3 bases and J by 4 bases; unmatched bases: 7. CDR3 region: CASSQTTGGGYGYTF. CDR3 in DNA: TGCGCCAGCAGCCAGACCACAGGGGGGGGCTATGGCTACACCTTC.

This clone was picked up one time. V usage is TRBV19 and J usage is TRBJ1-6; D not resolved. V lost 4 bases to trimming and J lost 5 bases, with 9 bases between them. Germline loops: CDR1 LNHDA, CDR2 SQIVND (reference sequence). CDR3 length: 14 amino acids. The chain's CDR3 is CASSSRQDNSPLHF. CDR3 nucleotide sequence: TGTGCCAGTAGTAGTCGGCAGGATAATTCACCCCTCCACTTT.

The chain employs TRBV18 and TRBJ1-1; D gene unclear. V shed 3 bases and J shed 7 bases, with 12 bases lying between them. CDR3 length: 13 amino acids. CDR1 and CDR2 (germline): KGHSH, LQKENI. CDR3 region: CASSPHGRGEAFF. Here the CDR3 DNA reads TGTGCCAGCTCACCCCACGGTCGGGGTGAAGCTTTCTTT.

The V and J genes are TRBV28 and TRBJ2-7, with TRBD2 as a possible D gene (5 bases). Per germline, CDR1 MDHEN and CDR2 SYDVKM. The CDR3 length is 16 residues. V was cut by 10 bases and J by 5 bases, with 27 bases left in between. The CDR3, as DNA: TGTGCCACCTCGGGGAGCGGATACCTACTGTCGGACGAGCAGTACTTC. This sequence encodes CATSGSGYLLSDEQYF.

The chain has TRBV5-4 and TRBJ2-1; 12 bases match TRBD1. This CDR3 is built from 16 residues. Germline CDR1 SGHNT, CDR2 YYREEE (reference sequence). V dropped 0 bases and J dropped 7; count of bases not matched to a gene: 5. DNA for the CDR3: TGTGCCAGCAGCTTGGGAGGGACAGGGGGCGGGAATGAGCAGTTCTTC. It codes for CASSLGGTGGGNEQFF.